The 20 T cell receptor beta chains in this list originate from one sample, sequenced in a study of blood T cell repertoires in COVID-19. The protocol was immunoSEQ multiplex PCR, while the TCRdb copy is restricted to in-frame clones and leaves out a portion. The sample carries 250,000 to 300,000 clones, 88% recorded once. Input material: peripheral blood. These receptors were taken from a woman younger than 45 who had recovered from COVID-19.

This chain uses TRBV5-1 with TRBJ2-7, with 7 bases identical to TRBD1. The CDR3 runs 14 residues. The germline gives CDR1 SGHRS, CDR2 YFSETQ. The V segment lost 4 bases and the J segment 5 bases; nucleotides outside the gene matches: 9. The CDR3 protein is CASSKTGMRDEQYF. In nucleotides, the CDR3 is TGCGCCAGCAGCAAGACAGGGATGCGGGACGAGCAGTACTTC.

The rearrangement joins TRBV6-2 or TRBV6-3 to TRBJ1-4; TRBD1 agrees at 7 bases. V lost 6 bases to trimming and J lost 5 bases; unmatched junction nucleotides: 3. The CDR3 is made up of 13 amino acids. Germline CDR1 reads MNHEY; CDR2 reads SVGEGT. The DNA for the CDR3 is TGTGCCAGCAGCGACAGGGTAAATGAAAAACTGTTTTTT. This encodes CASSDRVNEKLFF.

The rearrangement uses TRBV18 and TRBJ2-7, with D perhaps TRBD1 (6 bases). The CDR3 extends over 14 amino acids. CDR1 is KGHSH, CDR2 LQKENI, per germline. Deletions cut 3 bases from V and 2 bases from J, with 11 bases between. The CDR3 nucleotides are TGTGCCAGCTCACCTTCAGGGGACGCCTACGAGCAGTACTTC. This encodes CASSPSGDAYEQYF.

The chain employs TRBV5-4 and TRBJ1-2; TRBD1 matches 8 bases. The trim removed 5 bases at V and 5 bases at J, leaving 11 bases unmatched. Germline CDR1 reads SGHNT; CDR2 reads YYREEE (reference sequence). This CDR3 is 15 amino acids long. In DNA form, the CDR3 reads TGTGCCAGCAGTAAATCCCAGGGGGCGAATTATGGCTACACCTTC. Its translation: CASSKSQGANYGYTF.

The chain carries TRBV7-2 and TRBJ1-2; no clear D gene. Germline assignment: CDR1 SGHTA and CDR2 FQGNSA. The CDR3 sequence is 13 residues long. V was clipped by 6 bases and J by 4 bases, with 12 bases between them. Here the CDR3 DNA reads TGTGCCAGCAGTCAGGAGGGATCCTATGGCTACACCTTC. Residues: CASSQEGSYGYTF.

V usage is TRBV3-1 (or the pseudogene TRBV3-2) and J usage is TRBJ2-5; 7 nucleotides line up with TRBD2. V lost 3 bases, J lost 4 bases, and 5 bases stayed unmatched. From germline, CDR1 is LGHDT and CDR2 YNNKEL (reference sequence). CDR3 length: 14 residues. The CDR3 loop is CASSQSPGGETQYF. For the CDR3, the DNA is TGTGCCAGCAGCCAGTCCCCGGGAGGAGAGACCCAGTACTTC.

The rearrangement uses TRBV9 and TRBJ1-3, with D uncertain. V lost 3 bases to trimming and J lost 0 bases, with 4 bases between them. The CDR3 spans 13 residues. Germline V CDR1 and CDR2: SGDLS, YYNGEE. This CDR3 reads CASSALSGNTIYF. CDR3 nucleotides: TGTGCCAGCAGCGCTCTCTCTGGAAACACCATATATTTT.

The V call is TRBV19, the J call TRBJ1-2; 8 nucleotides agree with TRBD1. Trimming removed 5 bases from V and 8 bases from J; junction bases left unmatched: 7. The germline V gene has CDR1 LNHDA and CDR2 SQIVND (reference sequence). The CDR3 spans 13 residues. This chain's CDR3 is CASSSRDRWGYTF. The CDR3 coding sequence is TGTGCCAGTAGTTCCCGGGACAGGTGGGGCTACACCTTC.

Of note for this clone: Other DNA sequences of this sample code for an identical CDR3. J is TRBJ1-3 and V is TRBV7-2; no clear D. The CDR3 is made up of 14 amino acids. The germline V and J ends were trimmed by 2 bases and 0 bases, with 5 bases remaining between them. Germline V gene lookup returns CDR1 SGHTA and CDR2 FQGNSA. The CDR3 DNA reads TGTGCCAGCAGCTTATCCTTCTCTGGAAACACCATATATTTT. It translates to CASSLSFSGNTIYF.

The rearrangement links TRBV4-2 to TRBJ2-1, with 12 bases identical to TRBD2. The CDR3 covers 16 residues. Per germline, CDR1 LGHNA and CDR2 YNFKEQ. V was pared by 0 bases and J by 5 bases, with 2 bases of the junction left unmatched. For the CDR3, the DNA is TGTGCCAGCAGCCAAGATCGACTAGCGGGGGACAATGAGCAGTTCTTC. It is translated as CASSQDRLAGDNEQFF.

V gene TRBV6-5 combines with J gene TRBJ1-1, with 9 bases that match TRBD1. J gave up 11 bases and V 7 bases, and 8 bases lay outside the gene matches. The germline V gene has CDR1 MNHEY and CDR2 SVGAGI. This CDR3 has 12 residues. CDR3 in amino acids: CASTDRTGEAFF. As DNA, the CDR3 is TGTGCCAGCACCGATCGGACAGGGGAGGCTTTCTTT.

This clone was detected once. The chain combines TRBV5-6 with TRBJ1-1; 10 positions match TRBD1. Trimming took 5 bases from V and 3 from J; bases not matched to a gene: 7. This CDR3 has 15 amino acids. Germline assignment: CDR1 SGHDT and CDR2 YYEEEE. CDR3 sequence reads: CASSRQGAPDTEAFF. The CDR3 DNA is TGTGCCAGCAGTCGACAGGGGGCTCCGGACACTGAAGCTTTCTTT.

V is TRBV27 and J is TRBJ1-4, with D maybe TRBD1 (6 bases). This CDR3 has 13 amino acids. Trimming left V 5 bases short and J 4 bases short, with 8 bases between. CDR1 MNHEY and CDR2 SMNVEV come from the germline V gene (reference sequence). In nucleotides, the CDR3 is TGTGCCAGCAGTGACAGGTTTAATGAAAAACTGTTTTTT. As protein: CASSDRFNEKLFF.

This clone has a handful of counts. The rearrangement uses TRBV29-1 and TRBJ1-4; D is perhaps TRBD1 (5 bases). The CDR3 totals 12 residues. Germline CDR1 is SQVTM and CDR2 is ANQGSEA. Between the trimmed V and J ends, which lost 7 bases and 10 bases, there was a span of 16 bases. In DNA form, the CDR3 reads TGCAGCGCCTCAGGGTTGCGGGGAAAACTGTTTTTT. This gives the protein CSASGLRGKLFF.

The chain links TRBV2 to TRBJ2-6; D is uncertain. Germline-derived CDR1 and CDR2 are SNHLY and FYNNEI. This CDR3 is built from 14 residues. Trimming cost V 3 bases and J 0 bases, with 3 bases left between them. CDR3 bases: TGTGCCAGCAGTGACAGCTCTGGGGCCAACGTCCTGACTTTC. Encoded protein: CASSDSSGANVLTF.

The genes are TRBV6-1 and TRBJ2-7; unclear D gene. The CDR3 totals 14 residues. The germline V gene encodes CDR1 MNHNS and CDR2 SASEGT. The V end was cut by 1 base, the J end by 4 bases, with 11 bases between. The CDR3 sequence is CASSEDSVRYEQYF. In nucleotides, the CDR3 is TGTGCCAGCAGTGAAGACTCGGTACGTTACGAGCAGTACTTC.

The chain joins TRBV19 to TRBJ1-1, with 10 bases matching TRBD1. The junction had 2 bases not matched to a gene; V was cut back by 7 bases and J by 6 bases. The CDR3 totals 12 residues. In germline, CDR1 is LNHDA, CDR2 SQIVND (reference sequence). The CDR3 here is CASMTGGPEAFF. Written as DNA, the CDR3 is TGTGCCAGTATGACAGGGGGCCCTGAAGCTTTCTTT.

There are a few counts of this clone. J is TRBJ1-6 and V is TRBV5-4; 7 bases are a match to TRBD1. V shed 1 base, J shed 6 bases, and the junction held 7 bases outside the gene matches. The CDR3 consists of 16 residues. CDR1 and CDR2 from the germline V gene are SGHNT and YYREEE (reference sequence). This CDR3 is CASSLPRQGSNSPLHF. The CDR3 nucleotides are TGTGCCAGCAGCTTGCCAAGACAGGGATCTAATTCACCCCTCCACTTT.

CDR3 bases: TGTGCCAGTTCCCCAACCGGGACAGGGGGAGGAAACACCATATATTTT. Amino acids: CASSPTGTGGGNTIYF. The chain links TRBV19 to TRBJ1-3, with 11 nucleotides matching TRBD1. V lost 8 bases, J lost 4 bases, and 10 bases stayed unmatched. In germline, CDR1 is LNHDA, CDR2 SQIVND (reference sequence). This CDR3 has 16 amino acids.

This chain connects TRBV6-5 to TRBJ2-7; 7 bases align to TRBD1. Germline V gene sequence: CDR1 MNHEY, CDR2 SVGAGI. The CDR3 covers 16 residues. J gave up 3 bases and V 4 bases, and 12 bases lay outside the gene matches. CDR3 region: CASSSPPGTAIYEQYF. CDR3 bases: TGTGCCAGCAGTTCCCCGCCCGGGACAGCTATCTACGAGCAGTACTTC.